The 14 T cell receptor beta chains below all came from one sample that was sequenced in a study of response to subunit inactivated influenza vaccine. TCRdb analysed the RT-PCR reads with MiXCR anew, one entry per CDR3 protein. The repertoire includes 550,000 to 800,000 distinct CDR3 sequences, approximately 15% of them detected once, and 5.5% to 7% sits in the top ten. The source material was PBMCs from blood, sampled roughly 2 weeks before vaccination. These receptors all come from a man in his fifties or sixties who received an inactivated influenza vaccine.

V is TRBV12-3 or TRBV12-4 and J is TRBJ2-2, with D tentatively TRBD1 (5 bases). The CDR3 is made up of 14 amino acids. Trimming removed 3 bases at V and 3 bases at J, with 8 bases between. The CDR3 region is CASSLDTHTGELFF. CDR3 sequence (DNA): TGTGCCAGCAGTTTGGACACCCACACCGGGGAGCTGTTTTTT.

This clonotype has a handful of counts. This chain uses TRBV11-1 with TRBJ2-1; 15 positions agree with TRBD2. The germline V gene has CDR1 SGHAT and CDR2 FQDESV (reference sequence). J lost 8 bases, V lost 5 bases, and 13 bases had no gene match. CDR3 length: 18 residues. DNA for the CDR3: TGTGCCAGCAGCAAGGGACTAGCGGGGGGTTTTGTTTTCGATGAGCAGTTCTTC. This sequence encodes CASSKGLAGGFVFDEQFF.

This clonotype was observed a handful of times. This chain links TRBV4-3 with TRBJ1-2; 8 bases fit TRBD1. The germline CDR1 and CDR2 sequences are LGHNA and YSLEER. The CDR3 extends over 15 amino acids. Trimming removed 1 base from V and 8 bases from J; junction bases left unmatched: 9. CDR3 nucleotide sequence: TGCGCCAGCAGCCAAGCGACAGGGGATCCTCGGGGCTACACCTTC. Protein product: CASSQATGDPRGYTF.

This CDR3 reads CASRTGGGYETQYF. As DNA, the CDR3 is TGTGCCAGCAGAACAGGTGGGGGTTATGAGACCCAGTACTTC. V gene TRBV28 combines with J gene TRBJ2-5, with D possibly being TRBD1 or TRBD2 (5 bases each). CDR1 and CDR2 (germline): MDHEN, SYDVKM. Between the trimmed V and J ends, which lost 6 bases and 5 bases, there was a span of 16 bases. The CDR3 is made up of 14 amino acids.

This clonotype was observed a handful of times. The gene calls are TRBV12-5 and TRBJ2-7, with D hard to call. The CDR3 sequence is 13 residues long. V was trimmed by 2 bases and J by 5 bases, leaving 10 bases between them. Germline V lookup: CDR1 LGHNT, CDR2 FRNRAP. CDR3 sequence (DNA): TGTGCTAGTGGTTTGATCTGTGTCCACGAGCAGTACTTC. Translated, it gives CASGLICVHEQYF.

The sample holds a few counts of this clonotype. V usage is TRBV11-3 and J usage is TRBJ2-1; the match to TRBD1 covers 10 bases. The J segment lost 5 bases and the V segment lost 5 bases, leaving 9 bases of the junction unmatched. The CDR3 has 16 residues. Germline V gene sequence: CDR1 SGHNT, CDR2 YENEEA. CDR3 coding DNA: TGTGCCAGCAGCCAGGGGGGACAGGGGTTCCACAATGAGCAGTTCTTC. Its translation: CASSQGGQGFHNEQFF.

There are many counts of this clonotype. The rearrangement links TRBV11-2 to TRBJ2-3; D may be TRBD1 or TRBD2 (5 bases each). The CDR3 consists of 14 residues. Germline lookup yields CDR1 SGHAT and CDR2 FQNNGV. Trimming took 5 bases from V and 0 from J, leaving 9 bases between them. DNA for the CDR3: TGTGCCAGCAGCGCCCGGGACAGCACAGATACGCAGTATTTT. It codes for CASSARDSTDTQYF.

This clonotype was observed a handful of times. The V gene is TRBV7-2, the J gene TRBJ2-1; the match to TRBD1 covers 8 bases. The germline V gene encodes CDR1 SGHTA and CDR2 FQGNSA. The junction had 3 bases not matched to a gene; V was cut back by 3 bases and J by 5 bases. CDR3 size: 14 residues. CDR3 nucleotide sequence: TGTGCCAGCAGCTTCCGGACAGGGAACAATGAGCAGTTCTTC. The encoded protein is CASSFRTGNNEQFF.

This clonotype was seen only a few times. V usage is TRBV12-3 or TRBV12-4 and J usage is TRBJ2-2; 8 nucleotides line up with TRBD1. This CDR3 is 17 amino acids long. The V gene end was trimmed by 6 bases and the J gene end by 4 bases; junction bases not matched to a gene: 13. The CDR3 nucleotides are TGTGCCAGCAGCCCCGACAGGGGAACTTCGATCACCGGGGAGCTGTTTTTT. Protein: CASSPDRGTSITGELFF.

This clonotype was counted at least ten times. The chain joins TRBV7-2 to TRBJ2-1, with D tentatively TRBD1 or TRBD2 (5 bases each). The CDR3 contains 15 residues. Germline-derived CDR1 and CDR2 are SGHTA and FQGNSA. The V gene lost 3 bases and the J gene lost 4 bases, with 13 bases spanning the gap. CDR3 sequence (DNA): TGTGCCAGCAGCTTTGGGGACGCCCGATACAATGAGCAGTTCTTC. This translates into CASSFGDARYNEQFF.

This clonotype was recorded a few times. V and J are TRBV20-1 and TRBJ2-1, with TRBD2 as a possible D gene (5 bases). Germline CDR1 is DFQATT and CDR2 is SNEGSKA (reference sequence). With 5 bases removed from V and 7 bases from J, the gap between germline ends came to 18 bases. The CDR3 length is 14 residues. The CDR3 sequence: CSAGRPEGSNEQFF. The CDR3 DNA reads as TGCAGTGCTGGACGGCCCGAAGGGAGTAATGAGCAGTTCTTC.

This clonotype was counted at least ten times. The chain has TRBV9 and TRBJ1-2; 7 nucleotides agree with TRBD1. The CDR3 is made up of 14 amino acids. Trimming removed 4 bases from V and 2 bases from J; junction bases left unmatched: 5. Germline CDR1 SGDLS, CDR2 YYNGEE. The CDR3 reads CASSPGQLNYGYTF. CDR3 nucleotides: TGTGCCAGCAGCCCGGGACAGCTCAACTATGGCTACACCTTC.

The chain couples TRBV28 to TRBJ2-7; D might be TRBD2 (6 bases). Germline loops: CDR1 MDHEN, CDR2 SYDVKM. Trimming took 6 bases from V and 0 from J, leaving 18 bases between them. The CDR3 extends over 16 amino acids. The CDR3 spells CASRAGLLGNSYEQYF. The CDR3 coding sequence is TGTGCCAGCAGAGCCGGACTACTCGGGAACTCCTACGAGCAGTACTTC.

The chain carries TRBV25-1 and TRBJ2-1; tentative D call: TRBD2 (5 bases). Germline CDR1 reads MGHDK; CDR2 reads SYGVNS. Trimming shortened V by 1 base and J by 10 bases, and 14 bases separated the two germline ends. The CDR3 runs to 14 residues. This chain's CDR3 is CASSEWAPSREQFF. CDR3 sequence (DNA): TGTGCCAGCAGTGAATGGGCACCTAGCCGCGAGCAGTTCTTC.